The 28 T cell receptor beta chains below were found in one sample sequenced in a study of blood T cell repertoires in COVID-19. Repertoires were generated with immunoSEQ multiplex PCR, while TCRdb's copy carries only in-frame clones and drops some. The data hold 25,000 to 40,000 clones, with less than 95% observed a single time. The sample comprised peripheral blood. These receptors all stem from a man aged 70-80 years with active or convalescent COVID-19.

This clone occurred once. The rearrangement joins TRBV21-1 to TRBJ2-5; TRBD1 reflects the table's D call only, with no check against the DNA. TRBV21-1 is an annotated pseudogene. This CDR3 contains 15 residues. CDR3 in DNA: TGTGCCAGCCCCCTTCCTCGGACAGAAGAAGAGACCCAGTACTTC. This encodes CASPLPRTEEETQYF.

The V call is TRBV25-1, the J call TRBJ2-7; 7 bases agree with TRBD1. The V gene end was trimmed by 2 bases and the J gene end by 4 bases; junction bases not matched to a gene: 11. Per germline, CDR1 MGHDK and CDR2 SYGVNS. CDR3 length: 16 amino acids. The CDR3 DNA reads as TGTGCCAGCAGTGAAGGAGCGAGACAGGGTGGGTACGAGCAGTACTTC. This gives the protein CASSEGARQGGYEQYF.

The chain couples TRBV19 to TRBJ1-5; D perhaps matches TRBD1 (5 bases). From germline, CDR1 is LNHDA and CDR2 SQIVND (reference sequence). The CDR3 has 15 residues. Deletions cut 7 bases from V and 0 bases from J, with 13 bases between. DNA for the CDR3: TGTGCCAGTATCACGACAGAGTTTAGCAATCAGCCCCAGCATTTT. It is translated as CASITTEFSNQPQHF.

The V gene is TRBV7-2, the J gene TRBJ1-1; possible D gene TRBD1, 5 bases. The CDR3 is 14 amino acids. V lost 0 bases to trimming and J lost 5 bases, with 10 bases between them. CDR1 is SGHTA, CDR2 FQGNSA, per germline. The CDR3 DNA is TGTGCCAGCAGCTTAGCGGGGCCCGGGACTGAAGCTTTCTTT. Residues: CASSLAGPGTEAFF.

The chain recombines TRBV18 with TRBJ1-3; TRBD1 is a possible D gene (6 bases). V shed 3 bases and J shed 0 bases, with 15 bases lying between them. This CDR3 comprises 17 residues. Germline values: CDR1 KGHSH, CDR2 LQKENI. The CDR3: CASSPQGPWSSGNTIYF. In DNA, the CDR3 is TGTGCCAGCTCACCTCAGGGGCCTTGGAGCTCTGGAAACACCATATATTTT.

The chain has TRBV6-5 and TRBJ1-5, with 8 bases that match TRBD1. CDR3 length equals 14 residues. V lost 5 bases and J lost 4; bases outside the gene matches: 4. From germline, CDR1 is MNHEY and CDR2 SVGAGI. The CDR3 DNA reads as TGTGCCAGCAGTCGACGGGACAGGAATCAGCCCCAGCATTTT. As protein: CASSRRDRNQPQHF.

CDR3 region: CASSSNFGQGLLQYF. Here the CDR3 DNA reads TGTGCCAGCAGCTCTAACTTCGGACAGGGCCTACTTCAGTACTTC. V and J are TRBV7-9 and TRBJ2-4; 8 positions match TRBD1. Germline V lookup: CDR1 SEHNR, CDR2 FQNEAQ (reference sequence). CDR3 length: 15 amino acids. J gave up 11 bases and V 4 bases, and 13 bases lay outside the gene matches. Full variable domain (remainder filled in from reference TRBV7-9 and TRBJ2-4): DTGVSQNPRHKITKRGQNVTFRCDPISEHNRLYWYRQTLGQGPEFLTYFQNEAQLEKSRLLSDRFSAERPKGSFSTLEIQRTEQGDSAMYLCASSSNFGQGLLQYFGAGTRLSVL.

The rearrangement links TRBV24-1 to TRBJ2-3, with 10 bases identical to TRBD1. The length of the CDR3 is 16 residues. CDR1 and CDR2 (germline): KGHDR, SFDVKD. The V segment lost 3 bases and the J segment 5 bases; nucleotides outside the gene matches: 7. DNA of the CDR3: TGTGCCACCAGTGATACCGGGACAGGGGAAATAGATACGCAGTATTTT. The encoded protein is CATSDTGTGEIDTQYF.

The genes are TRBV7-9 and TRBJ1-6; D not certain. This CDR3 comprises 12 residues. From germline, CDR1 is SEHNR and CDR2 FQNEAQ (reference sequence). Deletions cut 5 bases from V and 6 bases from J, with 5 bases between. The CDR3 nucleotides read TGTGCCAGCAGCAACAGTAATTCACCCCTCCACTTT. It codes for CASSNSNSPLHF.

This chain's CDR3 is CASSTRTGGDNYGYTF. The CDR3 nucleotides are TGTGCCAGCAGCACCAGGACAGGGGGCGATAACTATGGCTACACCTTC. The chain carries TRBV7-9 and TRBJ1-2; 11 bases fit TRBD1. Germline assignment: CDR1 SEHNR and CDR2 FQNEAQ (reference sequence). The ends lost 5 bases at V and 1 base at J; junction bases unmatched: 6. The CDR3 is 16 amino acids.

The chain carries TRBV7-2 and TRBJ1-1, with D possibly being TRBD1 (6 bases). The CDR3 consists of 15 residues. V shed 4 bases and J shed 0 bases, with 12 bases lying between them. The germline V gene encodes CDR1 SGHTA and CDR2 FQGNSA. The CDR3 coding sequence is TGTGCCAGCAGCTCGCAGGGGCGGTTGAACACTGAAGCTTTCTTT. Translating gives CASSSQGRLNTEAFF.

The gene calls are TRBV6-5 and TRBJ2-1; D not resolved. Germline-derived CDR1 and CDR2 are MNHEY and SVGAGI. Trimming pared 6 bases from V and 5 bases from J, leaving 5 bases between. The CDR3 spans 11 residues. CDR3 amino acids: CASSAHNEQFF. Here the CDR3 DNA reads TGTGCCAGCAGCGCGCACAATGAGCAGTTCTTC.

V and J are TRBV5-1 and TRBJ1-6; D unresolved. Germline-derived CDR1 and CDR2 are SGHRS and YFSETQ. V lost 2 bases, J lost 7 bases, and 7 bases lay in between. The length of the CDR3 is 13 residues. CDR3 coding DNA: TGCGCCAGCAGCTTAGGACTGAATTCACCCCTCCACTTT. This translates into CASSLGLNSPLHF.

The V gene is TRBV5-1, the J gene TRBJ2-7; maybe TRBD1 (5 bases). Trimming pared 0 bases from V and 3 bases from J, leaving 10 bases between. Germline V gene sequence: CDR1 SGHRS, CDR2 YFSETQ. This CDR3 has 14 amino acids. The CDR3 nucleotides read TGCGCCAGCAGCTTGGACAGGTGGAACTACGAGCAGTACTTC. Its translation is CASSLDRWNYEQYF. Full variable domain (outside the CDR3, taken from reference TRBV5-1 and TRBJ2-7): KAGVTQTPRYLIKTRGQQVTLSCSPISGHRSVSWYQQTPGQGLQFLFEYFSETQRNKGNFPGRFSGRQFSNSRSEMNVSTLELGDSALYLCASSLDRWNYEQYFGPGTRLTVT.

V is TRBV18 and J is TRBJ2-7; 7 bases are shared with TRBD2. CDR3 length equals 14 residues. Germline V gives CDR1 KGHSH, CDR2 LQKENI. Trimming cost V 4 bases and J 7 bases; bases outside gene matches: 10. Written as DNA, the CDR3 is TGTGCCAGCTCACTGTCGGGACTAACGGGGGAGCAGTACTTC. Protein product: CASSLSGLTGEQYF.

This clone appeared a single time. The rearrangement uses TRBV24-1 and TRBJ1-1; the D is unclear. This CDR3 spans 13 amino acids. CDR1 and CDR2 from the germline V gene are KGHDR and SFDVKD. V was shortened by 2 bases and J by 7 bases, with 10 bases between the two germline ends. The CDR3 protein is CATSDSPTGEAFF. CDR3 DNA: TGTGCCACCAGTGATTCCCCGACGGGTGAAGCTTTCTTT.

V and J are TRBV18 and TRBJ2-3; 7 bases are shared with TRBD1. This CDR3 contains 16 residues. V dropped 2 bases and J dropped 1; count of bases not matched to a gene: 6. From germline, CDR1 is KGHSH and CDR2 LQKENI. CDR3 loop: CASSPEGARGTDTQYF. DNA of the CDR3: TGTGCCAGCTCACCAGAGGGGGCGCGGGGCACAGATACGCAGTATTTT.

This chain connects TRBV11-2 to TRBJ1-1; D remains ambiguous. CDR3 length equals 13 residues. The germline V gene has CDR1 SGHAT and CDR2 FQNNGV. The V end was cut by 6 bases, the J end by 1 base, with 9 bases between. Here the CDR3 reads CASSSAANTEAFF. CDR3 nucleotides: TGTGCCAGCAGTTCGGCGGCGAACACTGAAGCTTTCTTT.

This clone was counted once. The chain carries TRBV19 and TRBJ1-5; 7 bases are shared with TRBD1. Per germline, CDR1 LNHDA and CDR2 SQIVND (reference sequence). The CDR3 runs to 15 residues. V lost 3 bases to trimming and J lost 5 bases; unmatched junction nucleotides: 7. CDR3 residues: CASSISKGAYQPQHF. The DNA for the CDR3 is TGTGCCAGTAGTATCTCGAAGGGGGCATATCAGCCCCAGCATTTT.

The chain couples TRBV28 to TRBJ1-5; TRBD1 matches at 9 bases. V shed 4 bases and J 0 bases; nucleotides not matched to a gene: 7. This CDR3 comprises 17 residues. CDR1 is MDHEN and CDR2 is SYDVKM in the germline V gene. In nucleotides, the CDR3 is TGTGCCAGCAGTTCAGCTACAGGGGGCTTTAGCAATCAGCCCCAGCATTTT. It specifies CASSSATGGFSNQPQHF.

V and J are TRBV4-3 and TRBJ1-2; TRBD1 matches at 8 bases. This CDR3 has 15 residues. V gave up 0 bases and J gave up 7 bases; unmatched junction bases: 7. Germline V CDR1 and CDR2: LGHNA, YSLEER. In nucleotides, the CDR3 is TGCGCCAGCAGCCAAGATAAGGCAGGGGGCTCTGGCTACACCTTC. It specifies CASSQDKAGGSGYTF.

This chain connects TRBV5-4 to TRBJ2-5; tentative D call: TRBD1 (6 bases). The V gene lost 4 bases and the J gene lost 5 bases, with 15 bases spanning the gap. CDR3 size: 14 residues. The V gene's germline CDR1 is SGHNT and CDR2 YYREEE (reference sequence). The CDR3 reads CASSHPGQEETQYF. Here the CDR3 DNA reads TGTGCCAGCAGCCATCCGGGACAAGAGGAGACCCAGTACTTC.

The V and J genes are TRBV19 and TRBJ2-2, with 8 bases that match TRBD1. Germline CDR1 LNHDA, CDR2 SQIVND (reference sequence). The CDR3 runs to 18 residues. The V segment lost 7 bases and the J segment 5 bases; nucleotides outside the gene matches: 18. CDR3 loop: CASTLRTGTAQGTGELFF. CDR3 in DNA: TGTGCCAGTACCCTCCGGACAGGGACCGCTCAGGGGACCGGGGAGCTGTTTTTT.

This chain uses TRBV7-8 with TRBJ1-1; weak D call: TRBD1 (5 bases). The CDR3 totals 16 residues. V shed 3 bases and J shed 5 bases, with 19 bases lying between them. Germline values: CDR1 SGHVS, CDR2 FQNEAQ. The CDR3 DNA is TGTGCCAGCAGCTTCCAAAGGGGAGGGGTAGGGACTGAAGCTTTCTTT. Protein: CASSFQRGGVGTEAFF.

V is TRBV10-1 and J is TRBJ2-7; 8 bases line up with TRBD2. This CDR3 comprises 15 residues. V lost 0 bases and J lost 7; bases outside the gene matches: 8. Germline lookup yields CDR1 WNHNN and CDR2 SYGVQD (reference sequence). In nucleotides, the CDR3 is TGCGCCAGCAGTGAGTCGCGAGCGGGAGTTGGGGAGCAGTACTTC. It codes for CASSESRAGVGEQYF.

The chain links TRBV28 to TRBJ1-2; 8 bases match TRBD1. V was clipped by 6 bases and J by 4 bases; unmatched bases: 7. In germline, CDR1 is MDHEN, CDR2 SYDVKM. The CDR3 covers 14 residues. In nucleotides, the CDR3 is TGTGCCAGCAGCGGTCCGGGACAGGCCTATGGCTACACCTTC. It translates to CASSGPGQAYGYTF.

The chain has TRBV28 and TRBJ1-2, with D perhaps TRBD1 (5 bases). Germline V gene lookup returns CDR1 MDHEN and CDR2 SYDVKM. This CDR3 region has 16 residues. V was shortened by 3 bases and J by 7 bases, with 21 bases between the two germline ends. The CDR3 is CASSLGGGARSSGYTF. In DNA form, the CDR3 reads TGTGCCAGCAGTTTGGGTGGAGGGGCCCGCTCTTCTGGCTACACCTTC.

This clone has a single count. The CDR3 bases are TGTGCCAGCAGCCGAGAAGGGGGGGCAGACATTCAGTACTTC. Its translation: CASSREGGADIQYF. This chain connects TRBV7-8 to TRBJ2-4, with TRBD2 as a possible D gene (7 bases). This CDR3 comprises 14 residues. V shed 5 bases and J shed 8 bases, with 16 bases lying between them. Germline V gives CDR1 SGHVS, CDR2 FQNEAQ.